The 14 T cell receptor beta chains below were found in one sample sequenced in a study of blood T cell repertoires in COVID-19. Repertoires were generated with immunoSEQ multiplex PCR, while TCRdb's copy carries only in-frame clones and drops some. In the table there are approximately 100,000 clones, approximately 80% of which are singletons. Sequencing used peripheral blood. The receptor source for this set is a man between 70 and 80 years old with acute or convalescent COVID-19.

The J gene is TRBJ1-2, the V gene TRBV7-9; TRBD1 matches at 8 bases. The CDR3 is 14 residues long. J lost 6 bases, V lost 5 bases, and 8 bases had no gene match. CDR1 and CDR2 (germline): SEHNR, FQNEAQ (reference sequence). DNA for the CDR3: TGTGCCAGCAGCCGACAGGGGCGCGGAGATGGCTACACCTTC. It yields the protein CASSRQGRGDGYTF.

The rearrangement links TRBV5-1 to TRBJ2-2, with TRBD2 matching over 9 bases. Germline V gene sequence: CDR1 SGHRS, CDR2 YFSETQ. V dropped 0 bases and J dropped 2; count of bases not matched to a gene: 5. The CDR3 runs to 17 residues. CDR3 protein: CASSLEASGINTGELFF. DNA for the CDR3: TGCGCCAGCAGCTTGGAGGCTAGCGGGATAAACACCGGGGAGCTGTTTTTT.

This clone was detected once. V gene TRBV6-1 combines with J gene TRBJ2-3; D is possibly TRBD1 (6 bases). Between the trimmed V and J ends, which lost 0 bases and 3 bases, there was a span of 7 bases. This CDR3 is built from 14 residues. The germline gives CDR1 MNHNS, CDR2 SASEGT. CDR3 DNA sequence: TGTGCCAGCAGTGAAGCCGGACAGACAGATACGCAGTATTTT. It yields the protein CASSEAGQTDTQYF.

The V gene is TRBV18, the J gene TRBJ1-1; 9 positions agree with TRBD1. The V gene's germline CDR1 is KGHSH and CDR2 LQKENI. CDR3 length equals 17 residues. The V gene end was trimmed by 5 bases and the J gene end by 2 bases; junction bases not matched to a gene: 12. CDR3 bases: TGTGCCAGCTCAGAACAGGGGGCGAATGTACGAAACACTGAAGCTTTCTTT. It encodes CASSEQGANVRNTEAFF. Full variable domain (missing parts from reference TRBV18 and TRBJ1-1): NAGVMQNPRHLVRRRGQEARLRCSPMKGHSHVYWYRQLPEEGLKFMVYLQKENIIDESGMPKERFSAEFPKEGPSILRIQQVVRGDSAAYFCASSEQGANVRNTEAFFGQGTRLTVV.

The CDR3 loop is CASSSWELPRGQPQHF. The DNA for the CDR3 is TGTGCCAGCAGCTCGTGGGAACTACCTCGGGGTCAGCCCCAGCATTTT. The chain combines TRBV5-6 with TRBJ1-5; no firm D call. The CDR3 is 16 amino acids. Trimming removed 3 bases from V and 6 bases from J, with 19 bases in between. Germline V gives CDR1 SGHDT, CDR2 YYEEEE. Complete variable domain (other parts from reference TRBV5-6 and TRBJ1-5): DAGVTQSPTHLIKTRGQQVTLRCSPKSGHDTVSWYQQALGQGPQFIFQYYEEEERQRGNFPDRFSGHQFPNYSSELNVNALLLGDSALYLCASSSWELPRGQPQHFGDGTRLSIL.

This clone was seen more than once but under ten times. V is TRBV7-8 and J is TRBJ1-4; D is undetermined. Germline V lookup: CDR1 SGHVS, CDR2 FQNEAQ. The CDR3 is 21 residues long. V lost 4 bases, J lost 6 bases, and 33 bases lay in between. CDR3 residues: CASSSHQEYNDPRSHYEKLFF. CDR3 bases: TGTGCCAGCAGCTCCCACCAGGAATATAACGACCCTCGAAGCCACTATGAAAAACTGTTTTTT.

V gene TRBV29-1 combines with J gene TRBJ2-6, with a weak D call TRBD2 (5 bases). Germline values: CDR1 SQVTM, CDR2 ANQGSEA. V was cut by 7 bases and J by 0 bases, with 7 bases left in between. The CDR3 has 13 amino acids. Here the CDR3 reads CSARDSGANVLTF. CDR3 sequence (DNA): TGCAGCGCCCGGGACTCTGGGGCCAACGTCCTGACTTTC.

The chain is built from TRBV19 and TRBJ2-7, with unresolved D. In germline, CDR1 is LNHDA, CDR2 SQIVND (reference sequence). The V end lost 3 bases, the J end lost 3 bases, and 3 bases lay between the germline ends. The CDR3 spans 11 residues. CDR3 nucleotide sequence: TGTGCCAGTAGTATTTACTACGAGCAGTACTTC. It yields the protein CASSIYYEQYF.

This chain uses TRBV2 with TRBJ2-1; a weak D match, TRBD2 (6 bases). The CDR3 has 14 residues. The germline V gene encodes CDR1 SNHLY and CDR2 FYNNEI. V was shortened by 8 bases and J by 6 bases, with 17 bases between the two germline ends. Here the CDR3 reads CASLAGLAVNEQFF. DNA for the CDR3: TGTGCCAGCTTGGCGGGGCTAGCCGTCAATGAGCAGTTCTTC.

The chain carries TRBV27 and TRBJ1-3; no reliable D call. Germline-derived CDR1 and CDR2 are MNHEY and SMNVEV (reference sequence). Trimming left V 7 bases short and J 3 bases short, with 16 bases between. The CDR3 consists of 15 residues. The CDR3 DNA reads TGTGCCAGCAAACCGACAACGACAAGTGGAAACACCATATATTTT. Translated, it gives CASKPTTTSGNTIYF.

This chain's CDR3 is CASSLGQTRSYGYTF. The CDR3 nucleotides read TGTGCCAGCAGCCTCGGACAGACACGATCCTATGGCTACACCTTC. This chain links TRBV6-5 with TRBJ1-2, with a possible D match to TRBD1 (6 bases). V shed 6 bases and J shed 4 bases, with 18 bases lying between them. The germline V gene encodes CDR1 MNHEY and CDR2 SVGAGI. The CDR3 has 15 amino acids.

The chain carries TRBV11-1 and TRBJ1-1, with D unresolved. The germline CDR1 and CDR2 sequences are SGHAT and FQDESV (reference sequence). CDR3 length equals 12 residues. V lost 5 bases, J lost 7 bases, and 11 bases lay in between. This chain's CDR3 is CASSRLDYEAFF. CDR3 sequence (DNA): TGTGCCAGCAGCCGACTTGACTATGAAGCTTTCTTT.

This clone was picked up many times. For the CDR3, the DNA is TGTGCCAGCAGCCTTTACAGGGGAAAGGTGTCACCCCTCCACTTT. Its translation: CASSLYRGKVSPLHF. The chain combines TRBV5-6 with TRBJ1-6; 7 nucleotides match TRBD1. The V gene end was trimmed by 4 bases and the J gene end by 10 bases; junction bases not matched to a gene: 11. The CDR3 sequence is 15 residues long. The germline V gene has CDR1 SGHDT and CDR2 YYEEEE.

J is TRBJ1-2 and V is TRBV5-1; D may be TRBD1 (5 bases). Germline CDR1 is SGHRS and CDR2 is YFSETQ. V was pared by 1 base and J by 8 bases, with 18 bases between. The CDR3 is made up of 15 amino acids. CDR3 in amino acids: CASSLISPGIAGYTF. The CDR3 DNA follows: TGCGCCAGCAGCTTGATAAGCCCAGGGATCGCGGGCTACACCTTC.